The 3 T cell receptor beta chains listed next were all sequenced from one sample in a study of T cells in Graves' hyperthyroidism and ophthalmopathy. TCR beta CDR3 regions were amplified from RNA transcripts. TCR CDR3 regions were first amplified by RT-PCR with HTBI primers. TCRdb processed the multiplex PCR reads anew with MiXCR; each CDR3 protein has one entry. The sample lists 640,000 or so distinct CDR3 sequences, under 15% seen once, with around 4.1% in the top ten. The sample was blood. These receptors were taken from a woman aged 40 to 50 with Graves' ophthalmopathy.

This clonotype was counted at least ten times. This chain links TRBV19 with TRBJ1-6; TRBD1 might be the D (5 bases). This CDR3 has 15 residues. Trimming stripped 3 bases from V and 7 bases from J, with 13 bases between. Germline V gene lookup returns CDR1 LNHDA and CDR2 SQIVND (reference sequence). CDR3 amino acids: CASSMFGQPNSPLHF. The CDR3 DNA sequence: TGTGCCAGTAGTATGTTCGGACAACCCAATTCACCCCTCCACTTT.

This clonotype was observed many times. This chain links TRBV7-8 with TRBJ2-7; TRBD1 agrees at 9 bases. This CDR3 has 14 amino acids. The germline V gene has CDR1 SGHVS and CDR2 FQNEAQ. Trimming at V came to 5 bases and at J to 6 bases, leaving 8 bases not matched to a gene. CDR3 protein: CASSPGTGSPEQYF. For the CDR3, the DNA is TGTGCCAGCAGCCCCGGGACAGGGTCCCCCGAGCAGTACTTC. Combining the CDR3 with reference TRBV7-8 and TRBJ2-7 gives the whole variable domain GAGVSQSPRYKVAKRGQDVALRCDPISGHVSLFWYQQALGQGPEFLTYFQNEAQLDKSGLPSDRFFAERPEGSVSTLKIQRTQQEDSAVYLCASSPGTGSPEQYFGPGTRLTVT.

This clonotype was picked up many times. The rearrangement joins TRBV29-1 to TRBJ2-7; 9 bases align to TRBD1. This CDR3 contains 17 residues. Germline V gene sequence: CDR1 SQVTM, CDR2 ANQGSEA. Unmatched junction bases numbered 18, after V lost 3 bases and J lost 6 bases. DNA of the CDR3: TGCAGCGTTGATGGTTGGGGACAGGGAGGGAAGTCACTCGAGCAGTACTTC. Amino acid sequence: CSVDGWGQGGKSLEQYF.